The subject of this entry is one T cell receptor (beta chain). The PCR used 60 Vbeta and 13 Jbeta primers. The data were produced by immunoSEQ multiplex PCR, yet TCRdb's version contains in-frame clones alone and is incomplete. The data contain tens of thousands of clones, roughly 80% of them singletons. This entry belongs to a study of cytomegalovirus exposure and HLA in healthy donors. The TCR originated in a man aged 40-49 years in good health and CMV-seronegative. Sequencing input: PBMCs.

Written as DNA, the CDR3 is TGTGCCAGCAGTGACCCAAATCAGCCCCAGCATTTT. Translated, it gives CASSDPNQPQHF. The V call is TRBV2, the J call TRBJ1-5; no definite D call. V lost 3 bases and J lost 4, with 4 bases in between. This CDR3 is built from 12 residues. Germline V lookup: CDR1 SNHLY, CDR2 FYNNEI.